This is a list of T cell receptor beta chains from one sample in a study of monozygotic twins with cystic fibrosis. Method: immunoSEQ multiplex PCR; TCRdb's copy keeps in-frame clones and lacks some. There are about 20,000 clones in the sample; about 96% occur only once, and 0.62% lies in the top ten. The sequencing input was blood. Every receptor here comes from a girl aged 2-9 years with cystic fibrosis. Both conserved end residues are part of each CDR3. Expanded clones get a size class; other rows say once, few or many, or leave the size out.

v_call	j_call	cdr3_length	clone_size	cdr3_aa
TRBV7-2	TRBJ1-2	13	.	CASSHRTNYGYTF
TRBV5-1	TRBJ2-4	16	.	CASSSSVAQAQNIQYF
TRBV4-3	TRBJ1-1	21	.	CASSQDILEKGTGLRNTEAFF
TRBV7-9	TRBJ1-6	17	.	CASSLTTGSSYNSPLHF
TRBV30	TRBJ1-4	13	.	CAWSRDRSEKLFF
TRBV9	TRBJ2-1	16	.	CASSDASGGHRNEQFF
TRBV2	TRBJ1-2	13	once	CASSGRGGYGYTF
TRBV19	TRBJ1-5	14	.	CASSRGISNQPQHF
TRBV6-5	TRBJ1-6	15	.	CASSYSDRGRSPLHF
TRBV10-1	TRBJ1-1	14	once	CASSLGQENTEAFF
TRBV6-1	TRBJ1-4	14	.	CASGPTGTNEKLFF
TRBV10-1	TRBJ2-2	17	.	CASSEGSGVSGTGELFF
TRBV29-1	TRBJ1-1	13	.	CSVTPGTPTEAFF
TRBV10-3	TRBJ2-7	17	.	CAISEWKGTSPTYEQYF
TRBV19	TRBJ1-5	17	.	CASSIDHGTYSNQPQHF
TRBV5-6	TRBJ2-6	16	.	CASSLAGMYGANVLTF
TRBV11-3	TRBJ1-6	17	.	CASSLGPSRQGQNPLHF